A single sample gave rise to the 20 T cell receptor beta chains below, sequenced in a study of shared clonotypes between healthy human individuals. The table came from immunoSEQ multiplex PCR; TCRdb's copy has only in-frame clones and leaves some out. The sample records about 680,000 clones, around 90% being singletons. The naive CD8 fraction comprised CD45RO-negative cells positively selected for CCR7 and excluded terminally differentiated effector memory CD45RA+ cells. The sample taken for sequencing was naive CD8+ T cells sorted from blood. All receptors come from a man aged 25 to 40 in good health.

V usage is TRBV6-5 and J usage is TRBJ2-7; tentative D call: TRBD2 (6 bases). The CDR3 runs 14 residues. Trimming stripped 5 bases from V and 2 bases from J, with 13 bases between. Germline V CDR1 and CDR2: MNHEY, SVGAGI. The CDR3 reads CASSQGLKAYEQYF. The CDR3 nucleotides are TGTGCCAGCAGTCAGGGACTTAAAGCCTACGAGCAGTACTTC.

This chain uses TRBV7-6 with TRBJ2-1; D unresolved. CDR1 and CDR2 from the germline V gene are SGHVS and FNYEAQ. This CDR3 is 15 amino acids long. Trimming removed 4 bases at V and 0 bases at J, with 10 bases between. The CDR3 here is CASSSDSSSYNEQFF. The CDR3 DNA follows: TGTGCCAGCAGCTCCGACTCCTCCTCCTACAATGAGCAGTTCTTC.

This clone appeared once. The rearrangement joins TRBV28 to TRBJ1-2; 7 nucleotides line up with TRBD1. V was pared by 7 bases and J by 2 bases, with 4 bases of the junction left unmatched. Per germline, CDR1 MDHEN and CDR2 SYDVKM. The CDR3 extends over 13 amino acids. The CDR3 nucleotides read TGTGCCAGCACTCTGACAGGGAACTATGGCTACACCTTC. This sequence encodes CASTLTGNYGYTF.

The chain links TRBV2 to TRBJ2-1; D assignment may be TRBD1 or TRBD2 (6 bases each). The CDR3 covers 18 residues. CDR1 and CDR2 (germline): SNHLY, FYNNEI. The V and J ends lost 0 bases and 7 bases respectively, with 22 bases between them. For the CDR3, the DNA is TGTGCCAGCAGTGAAGCATTCGGACAAGGGGGGCTAGGTAATGAGCAGTTCTTC. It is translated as CASSEAFGQGGLGNEQFF.

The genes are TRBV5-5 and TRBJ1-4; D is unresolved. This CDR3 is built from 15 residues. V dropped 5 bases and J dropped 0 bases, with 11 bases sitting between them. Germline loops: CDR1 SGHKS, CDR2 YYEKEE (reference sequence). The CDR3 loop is CASSWMWATNEKLFF. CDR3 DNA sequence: TGTGCCAGCAGTTGGATGTGGGCAACTAATGAAAAACTGTTTTTT.

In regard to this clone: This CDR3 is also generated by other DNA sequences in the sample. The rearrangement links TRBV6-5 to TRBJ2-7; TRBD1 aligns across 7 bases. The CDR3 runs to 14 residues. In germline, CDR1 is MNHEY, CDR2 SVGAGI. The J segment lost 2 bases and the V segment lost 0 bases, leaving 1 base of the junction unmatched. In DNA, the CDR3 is TGTGCCAGCAGTTACTCGGGGACAGCCTACGAGCAGTACTTC. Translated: CASSYSGTAYEQYF.

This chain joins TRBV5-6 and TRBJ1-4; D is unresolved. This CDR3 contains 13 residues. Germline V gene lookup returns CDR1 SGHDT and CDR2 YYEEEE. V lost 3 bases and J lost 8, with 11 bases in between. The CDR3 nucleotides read TGTGCCAGCAGCTCACCGGAGTTGGAAAAACTGTTTTTT. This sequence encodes CASSSPELEKLFF.

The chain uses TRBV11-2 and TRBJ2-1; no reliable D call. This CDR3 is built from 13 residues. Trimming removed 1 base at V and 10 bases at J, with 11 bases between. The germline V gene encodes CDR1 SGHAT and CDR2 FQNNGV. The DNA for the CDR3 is TGTGCCAGCAGCTTAGGTCCTTCAAGGGAGCAGTTCTTC. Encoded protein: CASSLGPSREQFF.

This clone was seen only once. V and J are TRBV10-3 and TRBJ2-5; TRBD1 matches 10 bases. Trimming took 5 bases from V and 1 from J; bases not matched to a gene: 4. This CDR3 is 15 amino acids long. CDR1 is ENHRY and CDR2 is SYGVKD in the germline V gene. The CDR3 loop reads CAISRRDRGQETQYF. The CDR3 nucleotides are TGTGCCATCAGTCGAAGGGACAGGGGCCAAGAGACCCAGTACTTC.

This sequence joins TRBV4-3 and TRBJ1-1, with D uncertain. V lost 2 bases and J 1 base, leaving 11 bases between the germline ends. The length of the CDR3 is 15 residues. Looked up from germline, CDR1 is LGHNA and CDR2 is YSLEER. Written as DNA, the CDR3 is TGCGCCAGCAGCCAATCGGCCAGCCAGAACACTGAAGCTTTCTTT. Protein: CASSQSASQNTEAFF.

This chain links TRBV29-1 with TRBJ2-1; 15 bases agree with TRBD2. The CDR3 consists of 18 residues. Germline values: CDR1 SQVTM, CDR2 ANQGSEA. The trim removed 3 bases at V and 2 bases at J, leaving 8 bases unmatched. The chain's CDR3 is CSVDLWTSGRATYNEQFF. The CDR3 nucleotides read TGCAGCGTTGATCTGTGGACTAGCGGGAGGGCAACCTACAATGAGCAGTTCTTC.

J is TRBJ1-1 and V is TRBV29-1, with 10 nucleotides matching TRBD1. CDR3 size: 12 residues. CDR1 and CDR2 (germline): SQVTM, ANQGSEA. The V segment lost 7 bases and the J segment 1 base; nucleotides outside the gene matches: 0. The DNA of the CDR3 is TGCAGCGGGGACAGGGGGAACACTGAAGCTTTCTTT. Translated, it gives CSGDRGNTEAFF.

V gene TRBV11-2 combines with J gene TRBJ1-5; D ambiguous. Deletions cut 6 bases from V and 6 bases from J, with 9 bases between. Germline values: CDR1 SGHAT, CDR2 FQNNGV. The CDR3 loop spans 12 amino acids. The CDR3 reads CASSLDSQPQHF. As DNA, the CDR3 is TGTGCCAGCAGTTTGGATAGTCAGCCCCAGCATTTT.

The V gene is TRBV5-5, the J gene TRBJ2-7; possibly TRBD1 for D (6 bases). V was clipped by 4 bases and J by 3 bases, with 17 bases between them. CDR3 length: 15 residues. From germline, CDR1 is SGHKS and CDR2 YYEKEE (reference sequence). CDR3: CASSPSPTGFYEQYF. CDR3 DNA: TGTGCCAGCAGCCCGTCCCCCACAGGGTTCTACGAGCAGTACTTC.

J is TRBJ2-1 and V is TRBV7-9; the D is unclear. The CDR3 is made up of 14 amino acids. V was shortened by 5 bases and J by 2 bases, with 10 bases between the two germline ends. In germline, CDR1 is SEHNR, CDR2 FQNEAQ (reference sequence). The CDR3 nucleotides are TGTGCCAGCAGCGGGCAGGATACCTACAATGAGCAGTTCTTC. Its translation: CASSGQDTYNEQFF.

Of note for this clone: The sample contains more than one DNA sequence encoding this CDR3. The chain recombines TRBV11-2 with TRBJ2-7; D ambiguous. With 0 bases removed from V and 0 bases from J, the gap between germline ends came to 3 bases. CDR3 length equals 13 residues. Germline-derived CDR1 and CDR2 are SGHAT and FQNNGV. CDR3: CASSLDSSYEQYF. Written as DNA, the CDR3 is TGTGCCAGCAGCTTAGACAGCTCCTACGAGCAGTACTTC.

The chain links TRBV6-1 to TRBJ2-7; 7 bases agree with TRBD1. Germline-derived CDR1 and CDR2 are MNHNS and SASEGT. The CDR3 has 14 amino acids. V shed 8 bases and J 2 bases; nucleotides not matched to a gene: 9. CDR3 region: CASRLRQGTYEQYF. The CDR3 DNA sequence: TGTGCCAGCCGACTACGACAGGGAACCTACGAGCAGTACTTC.

The CDR3 sequence: CASWNGGGSPSYNEQFF. Here the CDR3 DNA reads TGTGCCAGCTGGAATGGTGGGGGTTCCCCATCCTACAATGAGCAGTTCTTC. The V call is TRBV2, the J call TRBJ2-1; either TRBD1 or TRBD2 may fit D (5 bases each). Germline V gene sequence: CDR1 SNHLY, CDR2 FYNNEI. The CDR3 length is 17 residues. The germline V and J ends were trimmed by 8 bases and 1 base, with 21 bases remaining between them.

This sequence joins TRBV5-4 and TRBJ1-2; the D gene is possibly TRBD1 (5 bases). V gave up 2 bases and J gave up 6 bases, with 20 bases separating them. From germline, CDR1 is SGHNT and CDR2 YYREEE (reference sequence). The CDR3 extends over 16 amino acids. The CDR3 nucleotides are TGTGCCAGCAGCTTAGAAGGGGAATACTCTGGAGATGGCTACACCTTC. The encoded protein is CASSLEGEYSGDGYTF.

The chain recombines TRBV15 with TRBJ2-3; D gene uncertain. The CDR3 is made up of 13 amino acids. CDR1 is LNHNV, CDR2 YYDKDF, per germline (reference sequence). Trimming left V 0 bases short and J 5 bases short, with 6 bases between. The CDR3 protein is CATSRDLVDTQYF. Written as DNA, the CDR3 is TGTGCCACCAGCAGAGATTTGGTAGATACGCAGTATTTT.